The T cell receptor (beta chain) described here comes from a study of cytomegalovirus exposure and HLA in healthy donors. Regarding the study as a whole: Most TCR sequences were rare, but some public TCRs occurred in many donors. Likely technical artifact: a cluster of highly shared sequence variants. Per published accounts, TCR beta sequences correctly predicted the HLA-A and HLA-B alleles of most subjects.

PCR primers comprised 60 Vbeta and 13 Jbeta primers. Produced via immunoSEQ multiplex PCR; TCRdb's table is partial and in-frame only. The sample lists 200,000 or so clones, roughly 80% occurring once. A note on this clone: The antigen remains unidentified.

Material: PBMCs. The clonotype originates from a woman aged 25-40 years in good health and CMV-seropositive.

The CDR3 region has the DNA TGCGCCAGCAGCCTACAGGGGGGTAATACTGAAGCTTTCTTT. As protein: CASSLQGGNTEAFF. The chain couples TRBV5-1 to TRBJ1-1, with 8 bases lining up with TRBD1. From germline, CDR1 is SGHRS and CDR2 YFSETQ. CDR3 length: 14 amino acids. V lost 4 bases and J lost 5; bases outside the gene matches: 7.